These 20 T cell receptor beta chains were sequenced from one sample in a study of shared clonotypes between healthy human individuals. Measured with immunoSEQ multiplex PCR; TCRdb has only the in-frame clones, and not every one. Of about 470,000 clones in the sample, around 79% were seen once. Input material: PBMCs. These receptors originate from a woman between 40 and 55 years old in good health. Some clones in this sample may be carry-over from other donors' samples.

The chain joins TRBV5-6 to TRBJ1-1, with D unclear. CDR3 length: 15 residues. V lost 3 bases to trimming and J lost 0 bases, with 12 bases between them. Germline-derived CDR1 and CDR2 are SGHDT and YYEEEE. The CDR3 region has the DNA TGTGCCAGCAGCTGGGCCCGAGGGATGAACACTGAAGCTTTCTTT. Amino acid sequence: CASSWARGMNTEAFF.

The chain recombines TRBV5-1 with TRBJ2-2; tentatively, D is TRBD1 (5 bases). In germline, CDR1 is SGHRS, CDR2 YFSETQ. The CDR3 has 16 residues. The V gene lost 0 bases and the J gene lost 6 bases, with 15 bases spanning the gap. The CDR3: CASSLASGLVSGELFF. Written as DNA, the CDR3 is TGCGCCAGCAGCTTGGCGTCAGGGTTGGTTTCCGGGGAGCTGTTTTTT.

The rearrangement links TRBV12-5 to TRBJ2-2, with a tentative D call TRBD1 (6 bases). The germline V gene encodes CDR1 LGHNT and CDR2 FRNRAP. Between the trimmed V and J ends, which lost 0 bases and 8 bases, there was a span of 16 bases. This CDR3 has 16 amino acids. CDR3 in amino acids: CASGLVHRDLAGELFF. The CDR3 DNA reads as TGTGCTAGTGGTTTGGTACACAGGGATCTCGCGGGGGAGCTGTTTTTT.

The chain recombines TRBV11-1 with TRBJ2-5; 7 positions agree with TRBD2. The V gene end was trimmed by 5 bases and the J gene end by 1 base; junction bases not matched to a gene: 4. In germline, CDR1 is SGHAT, CDR2 FQDESV (reference sequence). There are 14 residues in the CDR3. CDR3 amino acids: CASSPGGIQETQYF. In DNA form, the CDR3 reads TGTGCCAGCAGCCCCGGGGGGATCCAAGAGACCCAGTACTTC.

This chain connects TRBV7-9 to TRBJ1-2, with D uncertain. V gave up 4 bases and J gave up 4 bases, with 19 bases separating them. Germline-derived CDR1 and CDR2 are SEHNR and FQNEAQ (reference sequence). This CDR3 has 16 residues. The CDR3 nucleotides are TGTGCCAGCAGCTCAAACTTCTTTGGCAGCCGCTATGGCTACACCTTC. Translated: CASSSNFFGSRYGYTF.

This clone was recorded only once. This sequence joins TRBV21-1 and TRBJ2-7; TRBD1 is taken as the D call from the table, unchecked against the DNA. TRBV21-1 is a pseudogene locus. This CDR3 spans 14 amino acids. CDR3 residues: CASSTGTESYEQYF. The DNA for the CDR3 is TGTGCCAGCAGCACCGGGACAGAATCCTACGAGCAGTACTTC.

V and J are TRBV14 and TRBJ2-7; 12 bases agree with TRBD2. V dropped 1 base and J dropped 2; count of bases not matched to a gene: 3. Germline V gives CDR1 SGHDN, CDR2 FVKESK. The CDR3 runs to 16 residues. The chain's CDR3 is CASSQVSSGRAYEQYF. The CDR3 DNA reads as TGTGCCAGCAGCCAAGTGTCTAGCGGGAGGGCCTACGAGCAGTACTTC.

V is TRBV10-3 and J is TRBJ2-1, with 7 bases fitting TRBD2. Germline CDR1 and CDR2: ENHRY and SYGVKD. Trimming removed 10 bases from V and 7 bases from J; junction bases left unmatched: 16. The CDR3 is 15 residues long. The CDR3 nucleotides are TGTGCCACCCGGCTTCTAGCGGACTCAATAAATGAGCAGTTCTTC. Translated, it gives CATRLLADSINEQFF.

This clone occurred many times. The gene calls are TRBV6-5 and TRBJ2-5; 9 nucleotides line up with TRBD2. Germline assignment: CDR1 MNHEY and CDR2 SVGAGI. The CDR3 is made up of 15 amino acids. With V trimmed by 3 bases and J by 5 bases, 7 bases remained unmatched. The CDR3 nucleotides read TGTGCCAGCAGTTATGCGGGAGGGCCGCGGGAGACCCAGTACTTC. Amino acid sequence: CASSYAGGPRETQYF.

The chain recombines TRBV2 with TRBJ1-1; no definite D call. Looked up from germline, CDR1 is SNHLY and CDR2 is FYNNEI. V was cut by 4 bases and J by 10 bases, with 13 bases left in between. The CDR3 covers 12 residues. The CDR3 nucleotides are TGTGCCAGCAGTGTTTCACAGCTTGGAGCTTTCTTT. It is translated as CASSVSQLGAFF.

The V gene is TRBV29-1, the J gene TRBJ2-1, with D unclear. The V end was cut by 0 bases, the J end by 0 bases, with 12 bases between. From germline, CDR1 is SQVTM and CDR2 ANQGSEA. The length of the CDR3 is 16 residues. CDR3 in amino acids: CSVEDRNFPSYNEQFF. The CDR3 nucleotides are TGCAGCGTTGAAGATCGTAACTTCCCCTCCTACAATGAGCAGTTCTTC.

The chain links TRBV5-1 to TRBJ2-7, with 11 nucleotides matching TRBD1. With V trimmed by 2 bases and J by 4 bases, 2 bases remained unmatched. The length of the CDR3 is 14 residues. Germline V lookup: CDR1 SGHRS, CDR2 YFSETQ. The CDR3 reads CASSFGTGGYEQYF. In nucleotides, the CDR3 is TGCGCCAGCAGCTTCGGGACAGGGGGTTACGAGCAGTACTTC.

The rearrangement links TRBV19 to TRBJ2-7; D gene uncertain. Trimming took off 3 bases at V and 0 bases at J, with 12 bases between the two ends. This CDR3 region has 15 residues. Germline lookup yields CDR1 LNHDA and CDR2 SQIVND (reference sequence). The CDR3 nucleotides are TGTGCCAGTAGTATCCCGGGCGGTAGCTCCTACGAGCAGTACTTC. Encoded protein: CASSIPGGSSYEQYF.

This chain connects TRBV7-6 to TRBJ2-7; maybe TRBD2 (5 bases). CDR3 length: 13 residues. Deletions cut 4 bases from V and 3 bases from J, with 10 bases between. Germline loops: CDR1 SGHVS, CDR2 FNYEAQ. Written as DNA, the CDR3 is TGTGCCAGCAGCTACGGACTCAACTACGAGCAGTACTTC. This sequence encodes CASSYGLNYEQYF.

The V and J genes are TRBV7-9 and TRBJ2-2; D is undetermined. Germline CDR1 reads SEHNR; CDR2 reads FQNEAQ (reference sequence). Trimming pared 4 bases from V and 1 base from J, leaving 10 bases between. This CDR3 is 15 amino acids long. The CDR3 DNA reads as TGTGCCAGCAGCTCAATAGCCCAGAACACCGGGGAGCTGTTTTTT. Amino acids: CASSSIAQNTGELFF.

The rearrangement links TRBV18 to TRBJ1-2; 10 positions agree with TRBD1. This CDR3 is built from 17 residues. The J segment lost 7 bases and the V segment lost 2 bases, leaving 13 bases of the junction unmatched. Germline V gene lookup returns CDR1 KGHSH and CDR2 LQKENI. In DNA, the CDR3 is TGTGCCAGCTCACCAGCAGGGACAGGGGCGCAGGGTATTGGCTACACCTTC. This translates into CASSPAGTGAQGIGYTF.

This clone appeared a few times. This chain connects TRBV5-6 to TRBJ2-5, with D possibly matching TRBD1 (6 bases). There are 16 residues in the CDR3. CDR1 is SGHDT and CDR2 is YYEEEE in the germline V gene. The V gene lost 1 base and the J gene lost 2 bases, with 15 bases spanning the gap. This CDR3 reads CASSLLSGQGQETQYF. The CDR3, as DNA: TGTGCCAGCAGCTTGTTGTCAGGTCAGGGGCAAGAGACCCAGTACTTC.

This clone was detected once. The chain joins TRBV7-9 to TRBJ2-2, with no clear D. This CDR3 contains 13 residues. Trimming removed 1 base from V and 6 bases from J, with 6 bases in between. Germline V gene data show CDR1 as SEHNR and CDR2 as FQNEAQ (reference sequence). CDR3 nucleotide sequence: TGTGCCAGCAGCTTAGTCGGGTCCGGGGAGCTGTTTTTT. This translates into CASSLVGSGELFF.

This chain uses TRBV11-2 with TRBJ2-7; D may be TRBD1 or TRBD2 (5 bases each). The CDR3 totals 17 residues. CDR1 is SGHAT, CDR2 FQNNGV, per germline. Trimming took 5 bases from V and 3 from J, leaving 23 bases between them. CDR3: CASSRLPRGQGIYEQYF. The CDR3, as DNA: TGTGCCAGCAGCCGCTTACCACGGGGCCAGGGTATCTACGAGCAGTACTTC.

The chain joins TRBV7-9 to TRBJ1-5, with D unresolved. The CDR3 covers 11 residues. V was shortened by 2 bases and J by 14 bases, with 10 bases between the two germline ends. Germline V gene lookup returns CDR1 SEHNR and CDR2 FQNEAQ (reference sequence). The CDR3 protein is CASSLQVRKHF. For the CDR3, the DNA is TGTGCCAGCAGCTTACAAGTTCGCAAGCATTTT.